The next 21 T cell receptor beta chains were all read from a single sample in a study of response to subunit inactivated influenza vaccine. TCRdb analysed the RT-PCR reads with MiXCR anew, one entry per CDR3 protein. The data contain 530,000 or so distinct CDR3 sequences, 12% to 15% of them singletons. Sequences were derived from PBMCs from blood, sampled about 12 days after vaccination. These receptors were taken from a man aged 50-60 years who received an inactivated influenza vaccine.

In this sample, this clonotype turned up a few times. The chain carries TRBV12-3 or TRBV12-4 and TRBJ1-2; 7 bases line up with TRBD1. J lost 7 bases, V lost 5 bases, and 7 bases had no gene match. The length of the CDR3 is 13 residues. CDR3 sequence reads: CASSHTGASGYTF. The CDR3 DNA reads as TGTGCCAGCAGTCACACAGGGGCTTCTGGCTACACCTTC.

The chain links TRBV5-6 to TRBJ2-7; TRBD2 is a possible D gene (5 bases). Germline V lookup: CDR1 SGHDT, CDR2 YYEEEE. Trimming removed 4 bases from V and 3 bases from J, with 17 bases in between. CDR3 length: 15 residues. The CDR3 loop reads CASSPPGAGFYEQYF. The CDR3 nucleotides are TGTGCCAGCAGCCCACCTGGTGCGGGTTTCTACGAGCAGTACTTC.

This clonotype was seen at least ten times. The chain carries TRBV28 and TRBJ2-7; D possibly corresponds to TRBD1 (5 bases). V gave up 6 bases and J gave up 3 bases, with 6 bases separating them. Per germline, CDR1 MDHEN and CDR2 SYDVKM. This CDR3 region has 11 residues. CDR3 sequence (DNA): TGTGCCAGCAGAGACAGCTACGAGCAGTACTTC. Translating gives CASRDSYEQYF.

The rearrangement joins TRBV5-1 to TRBJ1-1; perhaps TRBD1 as D (6 bases). V gave up 0 bases and J gave up 1 base, with 13 bases separating them. The CDR3 covers 16 residues. Germline loops: CDR1 SGHRS, CDR2 YFSETQ. CDR3 DNA sequence: TGCGCCAGCAGCTTGGGTTGGCAGGGGCCGAACACTGAAGCTTTCTTT. The encoded protein is CASSLGWQGPNTEAFF.

This chain uses TRBV15 with TRBJ2-7; the D is unclear. V shed 1 base and J shed 1 base, with 11 bases lying between them. The germline V gene has CDR1 LNHNV and CDR2 YYDKDF (reference sequence). This CDR3 has 15 residues. CDR3 sequence: CATSRAPGHSYEQYF. CDR3 nucleotide sequence: TGTGCCACCAGCAGAGCCCCAGGCCATTCCTACGAGCAGTACTTC. Variable domain in full (rest from reference TRBV15 and TRBJ2-7): DAMVIQNPRYQVTQFGKPVTLSCSQTLNHNVMYWYQQKSSQAPKLLFHYYDKDFNNEADTPDNFQSRRPNTSFCFLDIRSPGLGDTAMYLCATSRAPGHSYEQYFGPGTRLTVT.

The chain combines TRBV20-1 with TRBJ2-7; D gene ambiguous. Trimming removed 0 bases at V and 3 bases at J, with 15 bases between. This CDR3 region has 15 residues. Germline V gene sequence: CDR1 DFQATT, CDR2 SNEGSKA (reference sequence). The CDR3 bases are TGCAGTGCTAGAGATCCTTTCCGAAAGATCTACGAGCAGTACTTC. Encoded protein: CSARDPFRKIYEQYF.

This clonotype has just a few counts. The V and J genes are TRBV14 and TRBJ2-2; D is uncertain. The germline gives CDR1 SGHDN, CDR2 FVKESK. This CDR3 is built from 12 residues. Trimming left V 2 bases short and J 3 bases short, with 1 base between. The CDR3 sequence: CASSQHTGELFF. The DNA of the CDR3 is TGTGCCAGCAGCCAACACACCGGGGAGCTGTTTTTT.

This chain uses TRBV20-1 with TRBJ2-4; TRBD1 matches at 11 bases. The J segment lost 7 bases and the V segment lost 4 bases, leaving 6 bases of the junction unmatched. Per germline, CDR1 DFQATT and CDR2 SNEGSKA (reference sequence). The CDR3 is 14 amino acids. The CDR3 nucleotides are TGCAGTGCTACACCCGGGACAGGGGGGAACATTCAGTACTTC. It translates to CSATPGTGGNIQYF.

This clonotype turned up a few times. This sequence joins TRBV20-1 and TRBJ2-1; 7 bases map to TRBD2. Germline V gives CDR1 DFQATT, CDR2 SNEGSKA (reference sequence). After removal of 3 bases from V and 2 bases from J, the junction contained 4 bases not matched to a gene. The CDR3 has 14 residues. The CDR3 spells CSASSGLAYNEQFF. Here the CDR3 DNA reads TGCAGTGCTAGCTCTGGACTAGCCTACAATGAGCAGTTCTTC.

This clonotype has a count of ten or more. The J gene is TRBJ2-1, the V gene TRBV20-1; a weak D match, TRBD2 (6 bases). Per the germline V gene, CDR1 is DFQATT and CDR2 is SNEGSKA (reference sequence). The CDR3 is 15 residues long. V shed 3 bases and J shed 3 bases, with 15 bases lying between them. The CDR3 coding sequence is TGCAGTGCTAGTAGGCCCCGGGGGTTCTACAATGAGCAGTTCTTC. Translated: CSASRPRGFYNEQFF.

The V gene is TRBV28, the J gene TRBJ1-6; TRBD1 might be the D (6 bases). The CDR3 runs 15 residues. With 5 bases removed from V and 6 bases from J, the gap between germline ends came to 14 bases. Germline-derived CDR1 and CDR2 are MDHEN and SYDVKM. CDR3 in amino acids: CASSPTQGPNSPLHF. The CDR3 DNA is TGTGCCAGCAGTCCCACACAGGGTCCTAATTCACCCCTCCACTTT. The full variable domain, completed using reference TRBV28 and TRBJ1-6, is DVKVTQSSRYLVKRTGEKVFLECVQDMDHENMFWYRQDPGLGLRLIYFSYDVKMKEKGDIPEGYSVSREKKERFSLILESASTNQTSMYLCASSPTQGPNSPLHFGNGTRLTVT.

This chain links TRBV12-3 or TRBV12-4 with TRBJ2-1; 13 positions match TRBD2. CDR3 length equals 16 residues. V dropped 2 bases and J dropped 8; count of bases not matched to a gene: 6. CDR3 DNA: TGTGCCAGCAGTTTACCAACTAGCGGGAGGGCGGATGAGCAGTTCTTC. Protein product: CASSLPTSGRADEQFF.

J is TRBJ2-3 and V is TRBV6-5; unclear D gene. CDR3 size: 15 residues. In germline, CDR1 is MNHEY, CDR2 SVGAGI. Trimming left V 0 bases short and J 2 bases short, with 9 bases between. The CDR3 DNA reads TGTGCCAGCAGTTACTCCTATGACGCCACAGATACGCAGTATTTT. It translates to CASSYSYDATDTQYF.

This clonotype was detected a few times. The chain combines TRBV20-1 with TRBJ1-4; weak D call: TRBD1 (5 bases). Between the trimmed V and J ends, which lost 5 bases and 0 bases, there was a span of 10 bases. Germline loops: CDR1 DFQATT, CDR2 SNEGSKA (reference sequence). This CDR3 has 14 amino acids. The chain's CDR3 is CSASQGPTNEKLFF. The DNA for the CDR3 is TGCAGTGCTTCGCAGGGCCCAACTAATGAAAAACTGTTTTTT.

This chain links TRBV2 with TRBJ2-1; D call uncertain. Between the trimmed V and J ends, which lost 4 bases and 10 bases, there was a span of 14 bases. In germline, CDR1 is SNHLY, CDR2 FYNNEI. The CDR3 sequence is 13 residues long. CDR3 loop: CASSVLSLREQFF. CDR3 coding DNA: TGTGCCAGCAGTGTCCTCTCGTTAAGGGAGCAGTTCTTC.

This clonotype has at least ten counts. The chain uses TRBV12-3 or TRBV12-4 and TRBJ1-5; TRBD1 matches at 8 bases. The CDR3 consists of 14 residues. J gave up 8 bases and V 1 base, and 4 bases lay outside the gene matches. The CDR3 loop is CASSLGQGIEPQHF. The CDR3 bases are TGTGCCAGCAGTTTAGGACAGGGGATTGAGCCCCAGCATTTT.

The sample holds many counts of this clonotype. The rearrangement uses TRBV6-1 and TRBJ2-7; D unclear. The germline CDR1 and CDR2 sequences are MNHNS and SASEGT. This CDR3 spans 14 amino acids. V was trimmed by 5 bases and J by 0 bases, leaving 11 bases between them. CDR3 residues: CASSPRASSYEQYF. Here the CDR3 DNA reads TGTGCCAGCAGTCCTAGGGCCTCCTCCTACGAGCAGTACTTC.

This clonotype was detected many times. The chain combines TRBV5-1 with TRBJ2-4; 9 bases match TRBD1. Germline CDR1 and CDR2: SGHRS and YFSETQ. The CDR3 spans 16 residues. Losses at the gene ends were 4 bases for V and 1 base for J; bases not matched to a gene: 6. The CDR3 here is CASSGTGPDAKNIQYF. For the CDR3, the DNA is TGCGCCAGCAGCGGGACAGGGCCCGACGCCAAAAACATTCAGTACTTC. Supplemented by reference TRBV5-1 and TRBJ2-4, the full variable domain reads KAGVTQTPRYLIKTRGQQVTLSCSPISGHRSVSWYQQTPGQGLQFLFEYFSETQRNKGNFPGRFSGRQFSNSRSEMNVSTLELGDSALYLCASSGTGPDAKNIQYFGAGTRLSVL.

Details on this clonotype: This could be a read error, since a much larger clone is one nucleotide away. The V and J genes are TRBV28 and TRBJ2-7; the D is unclear. Germline V gene data show CDR1 as MDHEN and CDR2 as SYDVKM. The CDR3 covers 12 residues. V was cut by 1 base and J by 2 bases, with 3 bases left in between. In DNA, the CDR3 is TGTGCCAGCAGTTTATTTACCTACGAGCAGTACTTC. Encoded protein: CASSLFTYEQYF.

This clonotype was detected a few times. CDR3 protein: CASSPPIRQGDTQYF. Written as DNA, the CDR3 is TGTGCCAGCTCACCACCCATTCGGCAGGGAGATACGCAGTATTTT. The chain recombines TRBV18 with TRBJ2-3, with TRBD1 as a possible D gene (5 bases). Germline lookup yields CDR1 KGHSH and CDR2 LQKENI. The CDR3 has 15 amino acids. The V gene lost 0 bases and the J gene lost 5 bases, with 12 bases spanning the gap.

A few counts support this clonotype. The gene calls are TRBV28 and TRBJ2-3; no clear D. Germline V gene data show CDR1 as MDHEN and CDR2 as SYDVKM. The CDR3 is 13 residues long. Trimming removed 4 bases at V and 6 bases at J, with 11 bases between. DNA of the CDR3: TGTGCCAGCAGTTACCGTCGGGTGGATACGCAGTATTTT. Encoded protein: CASSYRRVDTQYF.